These 18 T cell receptor beta chains share one sample of origin, sequenced in a study of T cells in Graves' hyperthyroidism and ophthalmopathy. The CDR3 regions of TCR beta were amplified from RNA transcripts. A first-round RT-PCR of the TCR CDR3 used the HTBI primer set. TCRdb called the multiplex PCR reads again in MiXCR, with one record for every CDR3 protein. Among 250,000 to 300,000 distinct CDR3 sequences listed, 13% to 15% were seen once. Sequencing was performed on blood. The receptors were gathered from a woman aged 45-65 years with Graves' hyperthyroidism that later progressed to Graves' ophthalmopathy.

The chain couples TRBV19 to TRBJ1-2, with unresolved D. The CDR3 contains 13 residues. Between the trimmed V and J ends, which lost 7 bases and 7 bases, there was a span of 16 bases. Germline CDR1 is LNHDA and CDR2 is SQIVND (reference sequence). CDR3 bases: TGTGCCAGTATCCCCCAAATCGGGGTTGGCTACACCTTC. Residues: CASIPQIGVGYTF. The full variable domain, its missing parts supplied by reference TRBV19 and TRBJ1-2, is DGGITQSPKYLFRKEGQNVTLSCEQNLNHDAMYWYRQDPGQGLRLIYYSQIVNDFQKGDIAEGYSVSREKKESFPLTVTSAQKNPTAFYLCASIPQIGVGYTFGSGTRLTVV.

This sequence joins TRBV2 and TRBJ2-1; 7 nucleotides agree with TRBD2. Looked up from germline, CDR1 is SNHLY and CDR2 is FYNNEI. J lost 15 bases, V lost 8 bases, and 13 bases had no gene match. CDR3 size: 12 residues. CDR3 nucleotides: TGTGCCAGCTTGGGACTATCCTACGGCTGGTTCTTC. This gives the protein CASLGLSYGWFF.

Many counts were recorded for this clonotype. This chain uses TRBV20-1 with TRBJ1-6; D is possibly TRBD1 (6 bases). This CDR3 spans 13 amino acids. CDR1 and CDR2 (germline): DFQATT, SNEGSKA (reference sequence). V gave up 6 bases and J gave up 7 bases, with 13 bases separating them. For the CDR3, the DNA is TGCAGTGCGTTGGGACACCTCAATTCACCCCTCCACTTT. Protein sequence: CSALGHLNSPLHF.

This clonotype was seen repeatedly, ten times or more. CDR3 amino acids: CASSRWDRAEFF. For the CDR3, the DNA is TGTGCCAGCAGCCGCTGGGACAGGGCGGAGTTCTTC. The chain carries TRBV7-9 and TRBJ2-1; 9 bases are a match to TRBD1. Trimming at V came to 5 bases and at J to 14 bases, leaving 7 bases not matched to a gene. Germline V gene lookup returns CDR1 SEHNR and CDR2 FQNEAQ (reference sequence). The CDR3 spans 12 residues.

This clonotype was picked up many times. This chain uses TRBV2 with TRBJ2-1; D gene ambiguous. This CDR3 is built from 14 residues. Trimming cost V 6 bases and J 0 bases, with 9 bases left between them. Germline values: CDR1 SNHLY, CDR2 FYNNEI. CDR3 nucleotides: TGTGCCAGCAGGTCCTCGAACTCCTACAATGAGCAGTTCTTC. Translated, it gives CASRSSNSYNEQFF. Looking up the rest from reference TRBV2 and TRBJ2-1 gives the full variable domain: EPEVTQTPSHQVTQMGQEVILRCVPISNHLYFYWYRQILGQKVEFLVSFYNNEISEKSEIFDDQFSVERPDGSNFTLKIRSTKLEDSAMYFCASRSSNSYNEQFFGPGTRLTVL.

V is TRBV28 and J is TRBJ1-6; a possible D gene is TRBD1 (6 bases). Between the trimmed V and J ends, which lost 2 bases and 9 bases, there was a span of 8 bases. The CDR3 has 13 amino acids. Germline-derived CDR1 and CDR2 are MDHEN and SYDVKM. In DNA form, the CDR3 reads TGTGCCAGCAGTTTAGTCAGGGGTTCACCCCTCCACTTT. It encodes CASSLVRGSPLHF.

This clonotype was observed a few times. V usage is TRBV20-1 and J usage is TRBJ2-3; D is perhaps TRBD2 (5 bases). V was trimmed by 4 bases and J by 5 bases, leaving 10 bases between them. Germline CDR1 DFQATT, CDR2 SNEGSKA (reference sequence). This CDR3 has 12 residues. CDR3 in DNA: TGCAGTGCTATCCCCGGGGTAGATACGCAGTATTTT. This gives the protein CSAIPGVDTQYF.

This clonotype was recorded many times. The rearrangement links TRBV29-1 to TRBJ2-7; 7 bases align to TRBD1. Germline V gives CDR1 SQVTM, CDR2 ANQGSEA. Trimming at V came to 3 bases and at J to 7 bases, leaving 12 bases not matched to a gene. The CDR3 sequence is 14 residues long. The CDR3 bases are TGCAGCGTTGACTCCGGGACAGCAATTCGAGAGCAGTACTTC. Amino acid sequence: CSVDSGTAIREQYF.

This clonotype was counted ten times or more. The rearrangement links TRBV15 to TRBJ2-1; 9 nucleotides line up with TRBD2. Germline V gene sequence: CDR1 LNHNV, CDR2 YYDKDF (reference sequence). The V segment lost 3 bases and the J segment 2 bases; nucleotides outside the gene matches: 2. This CDR3 spans 15 amino acids. CDR3: CATSSPSGTYNEQFF. Written as DNA, the CDR3 is TGTGCCACCAGCAGCCCTAGCGGGACCTACAATGAGCAGTTCTTC.

This clonotype occurred many times. This chain joins TRBV5-1 and TRBJ1-6; TRBD1 might be the D (6 bases). From germline, CDR1 is SGHRS and CDR2 YFSETQ. The CDR3 extends over 16 amino acids. V shed 0 bases and J shed 4 bases, with 11 bases lying between them. The CDR3 DNA is TGCGCCAGCAGCTTGGCCGGACAGCAGTATAATTCACCCCTCCACTTT. Protein product: CASSLAGQQYNSPLHF.

This clonotype was seen only once. This chain connects TRBV7-9 to TRBJ2-2; a weak D match, TRBD2 (6 bases). This CDR3 region has 13 residues. Per the germline V gene, CDR1 is SEHNR and CDR2 is FQNEAQ (reference sequence). Trimming removed 5 bases at V and 6 bases at J, with 10 bases between. The CDR3 sequence: CASSPPGAGELFF. The CDR3 DNA sequence: TGTGCCAGCAGCCCCCCGGGGGCCGGGGAGCTGTTTTTT.

The chain is built from TRBV9 and TRBJ2-7; 8 bases agree with TRBD2. Per germline, CDR1 SGDLS and CDR2 YYNGEE. This CDR3 is built from 15 residues. V lost 2 bases to trimming and J lost 7 bases; unmatched junction nucleotides: 11. The CDR3 loop reads CASSVTPGGPAEQYF. In DNA form, the CDR3 reads TGTGCCAGCAGCGTTACCCCGGGGGGGCCCGCAGAGCAGTACTTC.

This clonotype has a count of ten or more. This chain uses TRBV20-1 with TRBJ1-3; D is perhaps TRBD1 (6 bases). Trimming left V 5 bases short and J 2 bases short, with 16 bases between. Germline CDR1 DFQATT, CDR2 SNEGSKA (reference sequence). CDR3 size: 15 residues. The CDR3 coding sequence is TGCAGTGCTGGGGCCCTACAGGGACCTGGAAACACCATATATTTT. It is translated as CSAGALQGPGNTIYF.

In this sample, this clonotype turned up many times. V and J are TRBV9 and TRBJ2-7; TRBD1 is a possible D gene (7 bases). This CDR3 is 15 amino acids long. The V end was cut by 4 bases, the J end by 2 bases, with 16 bases between. Germline assignment: CDR1 SGDLS and CDR2 YYNGEE. The CDR3 coding sequence is TGTGCCAGCAGCCCTTTCGGCAGGGGGGCCTACGAGCAGTACTTC. Its protein is CASSPFGRGAYEQYF.

The rearrangement links TRBV15 to TRBJ2-3, with TRBD2 identical over 10 bases. CDR3 length: 17 amino acids. Trimming took 8 bases from V and 2 from J; bases not matched to a gene: 13. Per germline, CDR1 LNHNV and CDR2 YYDKDF (reference sequence). The CDR3 reads CATGRFSGRALTDTQYF. In DNA form, the CDR3 reads TGTGCCACCGGGCGTTTCAGCGGGAGGGCCCTCACAGATACGCAGTATTTT.

In this sample, this clonotype turned up many times. The gene calls are TRBV20-1 and TRBJ2-1, with 10 bases identical to TRBD2. Germline V gene sequence: CDR1 DFQATT, CDR2 SNEGSKA (reference sequence). With 3 bases clipped from V and 10 bases from J, the junction kept 12 bases outside the gene matches. The CDR3 is 15 residues long. This CDR3 reads CSARTRAGGPGEQFF. CDR3 sequence (DNA): TGCAGTGCTAGGACGCGAGCGGGAGGGCCGGGGGAGCAGTTCTTC.

The rearrangement uses TRBV25-1 and TRBJ2-3; tentatively, D is TRBD1 (6 bases). The V end lost 6 bases, the J end lost 4 bases, and 20 bases lay between the germline ends. Germline CDR1 is MGHDK and CDR2 is SYGVNS. The CDR3 loop spans 16 amino acids. The CDR3 DNA reads as TGTGCCAGCAGCGCCCGGGGCAGGGGTATAGCAGATACGCAGTATTTT. Translating gives CASSARGRGIADTQYF.

This clonotype was detected many times. V usage is TRBV20-1 and J usage is TRBJ1-2; D is ambiguous. Trimming took off 0 bases at V and 3 bases at J, with 8 bases between the two ends. The CDR3 is 13 residues long. Germline V gene data show CDR1 as DFQATT and CDR2 as SNEGSKA (reference sequence). In DNA, the CDR3 is TGCAGTGCTAGAGATATCAGGCACTATGGCTACACCTTC. Protein product: CSARDIRHYGYTF.